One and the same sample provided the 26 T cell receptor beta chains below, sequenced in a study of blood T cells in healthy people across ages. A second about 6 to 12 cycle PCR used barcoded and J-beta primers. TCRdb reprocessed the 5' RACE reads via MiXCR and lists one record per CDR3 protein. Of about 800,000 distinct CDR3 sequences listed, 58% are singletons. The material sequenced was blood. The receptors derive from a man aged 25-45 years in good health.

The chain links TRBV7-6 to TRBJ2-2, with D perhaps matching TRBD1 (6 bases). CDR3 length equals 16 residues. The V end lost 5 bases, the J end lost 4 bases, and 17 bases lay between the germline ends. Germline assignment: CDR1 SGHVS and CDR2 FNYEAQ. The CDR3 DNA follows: TGTGCCAGCAGCCTAAGGGGGAGTCGGGGCACCGGGGAGCTGTTTTTT. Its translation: CASSLRGSRGTGELFF.

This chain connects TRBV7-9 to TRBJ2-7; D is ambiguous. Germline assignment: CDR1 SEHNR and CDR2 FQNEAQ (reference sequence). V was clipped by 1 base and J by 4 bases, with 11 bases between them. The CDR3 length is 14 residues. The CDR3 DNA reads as TGTGCCAGCAGCTTAGTGGGGTTCAATTACGAGCAGTACTTC. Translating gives CASSLVGFNYEQYF.

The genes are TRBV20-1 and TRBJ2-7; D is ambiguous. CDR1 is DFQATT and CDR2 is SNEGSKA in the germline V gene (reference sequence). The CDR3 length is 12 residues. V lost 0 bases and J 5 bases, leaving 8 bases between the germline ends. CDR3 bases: TGCAGTGCTAGAGATGATGGCCACGAGCAGTACTTC. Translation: CSARDDGHEQYF.

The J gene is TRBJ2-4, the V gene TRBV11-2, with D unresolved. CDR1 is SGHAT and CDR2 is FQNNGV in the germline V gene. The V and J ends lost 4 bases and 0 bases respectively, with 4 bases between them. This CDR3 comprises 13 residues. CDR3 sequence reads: CASSSLAKNIQYF. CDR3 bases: TGTGCCAGCAGCTCCCTAGCCAAAAACATTCAGTACTTC.

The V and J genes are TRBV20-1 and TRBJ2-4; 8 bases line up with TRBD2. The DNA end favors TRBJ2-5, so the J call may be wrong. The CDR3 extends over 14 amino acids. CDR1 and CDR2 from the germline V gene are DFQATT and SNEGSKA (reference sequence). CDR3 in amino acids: CSASAAGVFETQYF. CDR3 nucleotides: TGCAGTGCTAGTGCAGCGGGGGTTTTTGAGACCCAGTACTTC.

CDR3 sequence (DNA): TGTGCCAGCAGCTTAGGGACGGCCGGAGGGCAGTACTTC. It yields the protein CASSLGTAGGQYF. The chain recombines TRBV7-9 with TRBJ2-5; weak D call: TRBD2 (6 bases). The germline CDR1 and CDR2 sequences are SEHNR and FQNEAQ (reference sequence). The CDR3 covers 13 residues. Trimming took 1 base from V and 11 from J, leaving 14 bases between them.

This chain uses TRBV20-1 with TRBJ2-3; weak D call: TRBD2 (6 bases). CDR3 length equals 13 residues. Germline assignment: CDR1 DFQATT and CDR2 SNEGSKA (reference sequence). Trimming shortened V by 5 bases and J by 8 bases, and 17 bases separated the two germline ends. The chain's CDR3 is CSAEGSGSGTQYF. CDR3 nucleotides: TGCAGTGCTGAAGGTAGCGGATCAGGTACGCAGTATTTT.

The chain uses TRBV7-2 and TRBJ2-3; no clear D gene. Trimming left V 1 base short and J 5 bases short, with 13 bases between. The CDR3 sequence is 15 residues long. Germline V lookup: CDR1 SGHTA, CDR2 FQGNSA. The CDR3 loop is CASSLEGRGVDTQYF. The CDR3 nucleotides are TGTGCCAGCAGCTTAGAAGGTCGAGGTGTAGATACGCAGTATTTT.

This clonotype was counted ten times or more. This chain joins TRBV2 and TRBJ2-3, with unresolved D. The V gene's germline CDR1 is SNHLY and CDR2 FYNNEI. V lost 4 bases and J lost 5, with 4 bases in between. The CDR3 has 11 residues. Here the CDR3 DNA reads TGTGCCAGCAGTGTGCGAGATACGCAGTATTTT. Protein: CASSVRDTQYF.

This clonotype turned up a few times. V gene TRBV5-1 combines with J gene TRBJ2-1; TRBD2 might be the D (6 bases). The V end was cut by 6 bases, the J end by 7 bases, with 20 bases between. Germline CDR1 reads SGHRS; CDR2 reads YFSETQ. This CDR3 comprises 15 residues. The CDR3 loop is CASKRSTGEVNEQFF. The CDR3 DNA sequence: TGCGCCAGCAAGAGGTCCACGGGAGAGGTTAATGAGCAGTTCTTC.

The CDR3, as DNA: TGTGCCAGCAGCGTAGCGGGGGGGCTCTCCTACAATGAGCAGTTCTTC. Translated, it gives CASSVAGGLSYNEQFF. The rearrangement links TRBV9 to TRBJ2-1; 8 bases fit TRBD2. Germline V gene lookup returns CDR1 SGDLS and CDR2 YYNGEE. V was clipped by 0 bases and J by 0 bases; unmatched bases: 2. CDR3 length: 16 residues.

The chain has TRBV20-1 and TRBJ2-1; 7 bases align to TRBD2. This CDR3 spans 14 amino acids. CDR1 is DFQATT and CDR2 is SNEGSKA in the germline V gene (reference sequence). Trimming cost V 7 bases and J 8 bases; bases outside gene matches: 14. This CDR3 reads CSGPSAGEVHEQFF. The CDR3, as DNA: TGCAGTGGGCCCTCGGCGGGAGAGGTGCATGAGCAGTTCTTC.

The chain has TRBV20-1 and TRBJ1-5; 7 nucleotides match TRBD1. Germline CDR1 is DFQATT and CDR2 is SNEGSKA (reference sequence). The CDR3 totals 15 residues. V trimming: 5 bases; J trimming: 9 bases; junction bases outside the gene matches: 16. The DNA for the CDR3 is TGCAGTGCTTTCCGCGACAGGGCCGGGGGTGCGCCCCAGCATTTT. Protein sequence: CSAFRDRAGGAPQHF.

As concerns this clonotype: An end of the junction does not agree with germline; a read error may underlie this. CDR3: CSVVTATYEQNF. The DNA for the CDR3 is TGCAGCGTTGTTACAGCCACTTACGAGCAGAACTTC. V gene TRBV29-1 combines with J gene TRBJ2-7; D not certain. This CDR3 is 12 amino acids long. Germline-derived CDR1 and CDR2 are SQVTM and ANQGSEA.

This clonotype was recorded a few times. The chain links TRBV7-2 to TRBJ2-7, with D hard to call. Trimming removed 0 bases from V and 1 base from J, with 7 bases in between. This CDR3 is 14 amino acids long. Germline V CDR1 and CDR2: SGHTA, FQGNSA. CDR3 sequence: CASSLAGNSYEQYF. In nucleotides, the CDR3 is TGTGCCAGCAGCTTAGCGGGCAATTCCTACGAGCAGTACTTC.

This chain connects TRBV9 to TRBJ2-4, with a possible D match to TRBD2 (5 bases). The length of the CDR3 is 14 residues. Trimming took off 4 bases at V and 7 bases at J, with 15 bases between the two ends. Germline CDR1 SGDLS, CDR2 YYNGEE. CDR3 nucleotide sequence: TGTGCCAGCAGCCCAAGGTCCGGGGAGAACATTCAGTACTTC. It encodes CASSPRSGENIQYF.

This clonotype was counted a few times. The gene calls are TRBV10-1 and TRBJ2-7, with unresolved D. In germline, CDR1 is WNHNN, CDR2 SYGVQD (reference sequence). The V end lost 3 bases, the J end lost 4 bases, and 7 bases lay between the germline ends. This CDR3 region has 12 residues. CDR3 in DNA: TGCGCCAGCAGTGATGCCGGGTACGAGCAGTACTTC. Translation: CASSDAGYEQYF.

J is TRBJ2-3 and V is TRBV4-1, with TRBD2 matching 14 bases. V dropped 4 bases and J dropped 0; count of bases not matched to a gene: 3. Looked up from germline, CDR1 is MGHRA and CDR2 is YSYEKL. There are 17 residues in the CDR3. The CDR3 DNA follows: TGCGCCAGCAGCCCCGGACTAGCGGGGGGCAGCACAGATACGCAGTATTTT. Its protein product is CASSPGLAGGSTDTQYF.

This CDR3 is CSGQKGIRQTQYF. CDR3 bases: TGCAGCGGGCAAAAGGGTATTAGGCAGACCCAGTACTTC. This sequence joins TRBV29-1 and TRBJ2-5, with D hard to call. With 7 bases removed from V and 6 bases from J, the gap between germline ends came to 18 bases. The CDR3 has 13 residues. The germline V gene encodes CDR1 SQVTM and CDR2 ANQGSEA. The whole variable domain, remainder taken from reference TRBV29-1 and TRBJ2-5, is SAVISQKPSRDICQRGTSLTIQCQVDSQVTMMFWYRQQPGQSLTLIATANQGSEATYESGFVIDKFPISRPNLTFSTLTVSNMSPEDSSIYLCSGQKGIRQTQYFGPGTRLLVL.

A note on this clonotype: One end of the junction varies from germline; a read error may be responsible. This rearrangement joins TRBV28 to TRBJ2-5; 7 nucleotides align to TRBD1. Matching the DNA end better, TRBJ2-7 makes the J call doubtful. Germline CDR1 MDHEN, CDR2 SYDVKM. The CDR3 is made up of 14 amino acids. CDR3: CVSSLQGYTYEQYF. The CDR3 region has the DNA TGTGTCAGCAGTTTACAGGGGTACACCTACGAGCAGTACTTC.

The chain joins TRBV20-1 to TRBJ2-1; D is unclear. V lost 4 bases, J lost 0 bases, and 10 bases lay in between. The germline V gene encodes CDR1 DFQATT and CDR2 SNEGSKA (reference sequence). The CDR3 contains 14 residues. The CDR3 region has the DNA TGCAGTGCTAAACACTGGAGCTCCTACAATGAGCAGTTCTTC. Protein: CSAKHWSSYNEQFF.

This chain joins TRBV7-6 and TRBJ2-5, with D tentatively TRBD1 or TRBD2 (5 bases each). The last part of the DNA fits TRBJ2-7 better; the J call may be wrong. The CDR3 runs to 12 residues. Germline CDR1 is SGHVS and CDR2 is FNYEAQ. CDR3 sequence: CASSRSGGEQYF. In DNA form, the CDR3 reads TGTGCCAGCAGCAGAAGTGGGGGCGAGCAGTACTTC.

CDR3 DNA sequence: TGCGCCAGCAGTGAGTCCCCGGGGGGGGCTGGAGATACGCAGTATTTT. It yields the protein CASSESPGGAGDTQYF. This rearrangement joins TRBV10-1 to TRBJ2-3; 8 nucleotides line up with TRBD2. CDR3 length equals 16 residues. Trimming at V came to 0 bases and at J to 5 bases, leaving 7 bases not matched to a gene. CDR1 and CDR2 from the germline V gene are WNHNN and SYGVQD (reference sequence).

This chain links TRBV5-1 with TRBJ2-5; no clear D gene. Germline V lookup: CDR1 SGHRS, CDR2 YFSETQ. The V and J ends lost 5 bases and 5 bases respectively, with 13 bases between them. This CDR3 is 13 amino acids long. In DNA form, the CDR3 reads TGCGCCAGCAGTTTCCGGTCTCGGGAGACCCAGTACTTC. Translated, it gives CASSFRSRETQYF.

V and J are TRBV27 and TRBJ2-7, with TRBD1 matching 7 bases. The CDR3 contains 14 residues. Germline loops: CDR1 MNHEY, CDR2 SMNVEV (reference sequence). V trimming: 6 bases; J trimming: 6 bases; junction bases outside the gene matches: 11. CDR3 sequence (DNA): TGTGCCAGCAGGGCCCGACAGGGACCTGGCGAGCAGTACTTC. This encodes CASRARQGPGEQYF.

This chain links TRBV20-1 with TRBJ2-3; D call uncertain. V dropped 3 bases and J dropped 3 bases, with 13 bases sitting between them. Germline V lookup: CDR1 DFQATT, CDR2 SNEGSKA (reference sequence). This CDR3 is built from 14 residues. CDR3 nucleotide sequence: TGCAGTGCTAGGCCGGTTGGCGCTACAGATACGCAGTATTTT. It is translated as CSARPVGATDTQYF.